These T cell receptor beta chains were read from a single sample in a study of identical twins. TCRdb redid the calling of the 5' RACE reads with MiXCR, one entry per CDR3 protein. The sample has about 530,000 distinct CDR3 sequences; about a fifth are singletons. These sequences were also reported in another study, on yellow fever vaccine responses in identical twins.

Sample: CD4+ T cells sorted from blood. The receptor set was obtained from a woman aged 18-35 years in good health. Both conserved end residues are part of each CDR3. The order of the fields is D gene, V gene, J gene, clone size, CDR3 DNA, CDR3 protein. D genes are given only for firm matches. Size is stated for part of the rows, as once, few or many counts, or as a class when the clone is expanded.

TRBD1	TRBV12-3/TRBV12-4	TRBJ1-2	few	TGTGCCAGCAGCCCTCCGGGACAGCACTATGGCTACACCTTC	CASSPPGQHYGYTF
TRBD1	TRBV28	TRBJ2-7	NA	TGTGCCAGCAGGCTGAGGGACAGGGCTATGTACGAGCAGTACTTC	CASRLRDRAMYEQYF
NA	TRBV11-2	TRBJ2-2	few	TGTGCCAGCAGCTTAGACCCGGGCCCGGGGACCGGGGAGCTGTTTTTT	CASSLDPGPGTGELFF
TRBD2	TRBV29-1	TRBJ2-1	NA	TGCAGCGTTCTCCGTTTAGCGGGAACGGACAATGAGCAGTTCTTC	CSVLRLAGTDNEQFF
NA	TRBV12-3/TRBV12-4	TRBJ1-5	NA	TGTGCCAGCAGGGACGGAACTGAGAGTCAGCCCCAGCATTTT	CASRDGTESQPQHF
NA	TRBV20-1	TRBJ2-2	many	TGCAGTGCTAGAGATACGAACACCGGGGAGCTGTTTTTT	CSARDTNTGELFF
TRBD2	TRBV5-6	TRBJ2-5	NA	TGTGCCAGCAGCCTTCGGACTAGCGGGGGGTCCGGGACCCAGTACTTC	CASSLRTSGGSGTQYF
NA	TRBV18	TRBJ2-2	few	TGTGCCAGCTCCCATAGCGGCACCGGGGAGCTGTTTTTT	CASSHSGTGELFF
TRBD2	TRBV4-1	TRBJ2-3	NA	TGCGCCAGCAGCCAGGTTCGACTAGCGGGAAGCACAGATACGCAGTATTTT	CASSQVRLAGSTDTQYF
TRBD2	TRBV7-9	TRBJ2-7	NA	TGTGCCAGCAGCGGCGGGAGGGAGGTATACGAGCAGTACTTC	CASSGGREVYEQYF
TRBD1	TRBV7-2	TRBJ2-7	NA	TGTGCCAGCAGCACCGACAGGGATCGGGAGCAGTACTTC	CASSTDRDREQYF
TRBD1	TRBV20-1	TRBJ2-1	NA	TGCAGTGCTAGACCACTTACCGGGACAGGTTACAATGAGCAGTTCTTC	CSARPLTGTGYNEQFF
NA	TRBV29-1	TRBJ2-3	few	TGCAGCGTTGAGATTGGTGATACGCAGTATTTT	CSVEIGDTQYF
NA	TRBV18	TRBJ2-7	NA	TGTGCCAGCTCCCCGAACAGTGGCGGATCCTACGAGCAGTACTTC	CASSPNSGGSYEQYF
NA	TRBV1	TRBJ1-2	NA	TGCACCAGCAGCCAAAACCCGGGATTCTATGGCTACACCTTC	CTSSQNPGFYGYTF
TRBD2	TRBV12-3/TRBV12-4	TRBJ2-3	few	TGTGCCACCACGGGACTAGCGGGAATTAGCACAGATACGCAGTATTTT	CATTGLAGISTDTQYF
TRBD2	TRBV5-1	TRBJ2-1	NA	TGCGCCAGCAGCTTGGTTGGGACTAGCGGCGACAATGAGCAGTTCTTC	CASSLVGTSGDNEQFF
NA	TRBV12-3/TRBV12-4	TRBJ1-6	few	TGTGCCAGCAGTCCAGGGGTCGTAGCACCCCTCCACTTT	CASSPGVVAPLHF
TRBD2	TRBV24-1	TRBJ2-2	few	TGTGCCACCAGTGAACCAAGACTAGCGGGAGGATCCGGGGAGCTGTTTTTT	CATSEPRLAGGSGELFF
NA	TRBV5-1	TRBJ2-3	few	TGCGCCAGCCGGAGTGACGCCATCTCCACGTATACGCAGTATTTT	CASRSDAISTYTQYF
NA	TRBV7-2	TRBJ2-1	NA	TGTGCCAGCAGCTTAGGTCTTCATGAGCAGTTCTTC	CASSLGLHEQFF
TRBD1	TRBV4-1	TRBJ1-2	few	TGCGCCAGCAGCCAAGATGGACAGGGCTACTATGGCTACACCTTC	CASSQDGQGYYGYTF
NA	TRBV4-1	TRBJ1-2	few	TGCGCCAGCAGCCGGTTAGGACAAGACTATGGCTACACCTTC	CASSRLGQDYGYTF
NA	TRBV9	TRBJ2-7	few	TGTGCCAGCAGCGCGGGGTGGGGATATTCCTACGAGCAGTACTTC	CASSAGWGYSYEQYF
NA	TRBV20-1	TRBJ2-2	NA	TGCAGTGCTAGCGACACTTCGAACACCGGGGAGCTGTTTTTT	CSASDTSNTGELFF